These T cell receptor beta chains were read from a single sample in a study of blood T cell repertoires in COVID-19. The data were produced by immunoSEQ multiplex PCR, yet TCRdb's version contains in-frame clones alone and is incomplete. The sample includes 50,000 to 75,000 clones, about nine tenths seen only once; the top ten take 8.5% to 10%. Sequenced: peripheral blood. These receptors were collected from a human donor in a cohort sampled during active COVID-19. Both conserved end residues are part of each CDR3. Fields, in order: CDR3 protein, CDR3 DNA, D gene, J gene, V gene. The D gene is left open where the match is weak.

CDR3: CASSLGRELYNEQFF
DNA: TGTGCCAGCAGCTTGGGGCGAGAACTCTACAATGAGCAGTTCTTC
D: .
J: TRBJ2-1
V: TRBV7-9

CDR3: CASSSTDRGEQYF
DNA: TGTGCCAGCAGCTCTACTGACAGGGGCGAGCAGTACTTC
D: TRBD1
J: TRBJ2-7
V: TRBV7-9

CDR3: CASSSNSGSYEQYF
DNA: TGTGCCAGCAGCTCCAACAGCGGGTCCTACGAGCAGTACTTC
D: .
J: TRBJ2-7
V: TRBV3-1/TRBV3-2

CDR3: CASSHSHPIQGTQETQYF
DNA: TGTGCCAGCAGCCATAGCCACCCCATACAGGGGACCCAAGAGACCCAGTACTTC
D: TRBD1
J: TRBJ2-5
V: TRBV3-1/TRBV3-2

CDR3: CASSQERVGGANVLTF
DNA: TGTGCCAGCAGTCAGGAGAGGGTTGGTGGGGCCAACGTCCTGACTTTC
D: .
J: TRBJ2-6
V: TRBV27

CDR3: CASLPRLAGDEQFF
DNA: TGTGCCAGCTTACCAAGACTAGCGGGGGATGAGCAGTTCTTC
D: TRBD2
J: TRBJ2-1
V: TRBV18

CDR3: CASSLRNDYEQYF
DNA: TGTGCCAGCAGTTTGCGCAACGACTACGAGCAGTACTTC
D: .
J: TRBJ2-7
V: TRBV28

CDR3: CASSSPGQGRFGGYTF
DNA: TGTGCCAGCAGTTCCCCGGGACAGGGGAGGTTTGGTGGCTACACCTTC
D: TRBD1
J: TRBJ1-2
V: TRBV27

CDR3: CASSSGGLAGGTSYNEQFF
DNA: TGTGCCAGCAGTTCTGGCGGACTAGCGGGAGGGACCTCCTACAATGAGCAGTTCTTC
D: TRBD2
J: TRBJ2-1
V: TRBV28

CDR3: CASSPLGQRNYGYTF
DNA: TGTGCCAGCAGTCCCCTTGGACAGAGGAATTATGGCTACACCTTC
D: .
J: TRBJ1-2
V: TRBV6-6

CDR3: CASSLTMTGQDEQYF
DNA: TGTGCCAGCAGTTTAACCATGACAGGGCAGGACGAGCAGTACTTC
D: TRBD1
J: TRBJ2-7
V: TRBV28

CDR3: CASTLAGGDNEQFF
DNA: TGTGCCAGTACCCTAGCGGGAGGGGACAATGAGCAGTTCTTC
D: TRBD2
J: TRBJ2-1
V: TRBV25-1